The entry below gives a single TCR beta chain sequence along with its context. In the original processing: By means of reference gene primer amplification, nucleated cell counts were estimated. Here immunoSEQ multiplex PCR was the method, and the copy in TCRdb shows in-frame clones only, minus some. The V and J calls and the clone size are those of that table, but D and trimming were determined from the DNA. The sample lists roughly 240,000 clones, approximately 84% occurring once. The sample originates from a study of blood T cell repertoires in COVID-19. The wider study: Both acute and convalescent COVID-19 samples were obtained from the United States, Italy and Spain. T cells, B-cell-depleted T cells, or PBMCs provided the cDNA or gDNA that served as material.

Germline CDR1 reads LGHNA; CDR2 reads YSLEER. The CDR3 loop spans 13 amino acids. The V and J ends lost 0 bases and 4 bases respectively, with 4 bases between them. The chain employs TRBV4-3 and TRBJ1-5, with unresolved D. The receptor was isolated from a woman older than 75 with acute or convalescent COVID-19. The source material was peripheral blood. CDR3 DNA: TGCGCCAGCAGCCAAGAACAGAATCAGCCCCAGCATTTT. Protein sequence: CASSQEQNQPQHF.